A selection of T cell receptor beta chains follows, all from one sample in a study of cytomegalovirus exposure and HLA in healthy donors. The method was immunoSEQ multiplex PCR; TCRdb's version includes in-frame clones alone and lacks a portion of them. Of 120,000 or so clones detected, over 9.5% appear once; the ten largest clones hold under 6%. The sequencing sample was made of PBMCs. Receptors were obtained from a woman aged 18-35 years in good health and CMV-seropositive. Each CDR3 is given with its conserved first and last residue. A D gene is named only where the DNA matches it firmly. The size field is filled for only some rows; it gives once, few, many or a size class.

D gene	V gene	clone size	J gene	CDR3 protein	CDR3 DNA
NA	TRBV5-4	NA	TRBJ1-2	CASSTTGNYGYTF	TGTGCCAGCAGCACCACAGGGAACTATGGCTACACCTTC
TRBD2	TRBV28	NA	TRBJ2-7	CASSFSSGRAYEQYF	TGTGCCAGCAGTTTCTCTAGCGGGAGGGCCTACGAGCAGTACTTC
TRBD2	TRBV29-1	few	TRBJ2-7	CSVELAGGRPYEQYF	TGCAGCGTTGAATTAGCGGGAGGGCGACCCTACGAGCAGTACTTC
TRBD1	TRBV5-1	NA	TRBJ1-2	CASSTTGGDYGYTF	TGCGCCAGCAGCACCACAGGGGGCGACTATGGCTACACCTTC
NA	TRBV18	NA	TRBJ2-5	CASSPPSLETQYF	TGTGCCAGCTCACCCCCCTCGTTGGAGACCCAGTACTTC
TRBD2	TRBV5-6	few	TRBJ2-5	CASSLSLAGAETQYF	TGTGCCAGCAGCTTGAGTCTAGCGGGAGCAGAGACCCAGTACTTC
NA	TRBV15	NA	TRBJ1-2	CATSSRDTVGYGYTF	TGTGCCACCAGCAGCCGGGACACCGTGGGCTATGGCTACACCTTC
NA	TRBV30	few	TRBJ1-2	CAWSVRGYGYTF	TGTGCCTGGAGTGTACGGGGGTATGGCTACACCTTC
NA	TRBV21-1	NA	TRBJ2-7	CASSKGRGIAGEQYF	TGTGCCAGCAGCAAAGGACGGGGGATAGCGGGGGAGCAGTACTTC
NA	TRBV7-8	few	TRBJ2-1	CASSLVGFNEQFF	TGTGCCAGCAGCTTAGTTGGCTTCAATGAGCAGTTCTTC
TRBD2	TRBV5-1	NA	TRBJ2-5	CASSSNSGLAEIETQYF	TGCGCCAGCAGCTCGAACTCAGGACTAGCGGAGATAGAGACCCAGTACTTC
TRBD1	TRBV5-4	few	TRBJ2-6	CASSPTGGTSSGANVLTF	TGTGCCAGCAGCCCTACAGGGGGCACAAGCTCTGGGGCCAACGTCCTGACTTTC
NA	TRBV14	few	TRBJ2-7	CASSQEGPRESSYEQYF	TGTGCCAGCAGCCAAGAGGGCCCCCGGGAAAGCTCCTACGAGCAGTACTTC
NA	TRBV5-6	few	TRBJ2-1	CASSSNNEQFF	TGTGCCAGCAGTAGCAACAATGAGCAGTTCTTC